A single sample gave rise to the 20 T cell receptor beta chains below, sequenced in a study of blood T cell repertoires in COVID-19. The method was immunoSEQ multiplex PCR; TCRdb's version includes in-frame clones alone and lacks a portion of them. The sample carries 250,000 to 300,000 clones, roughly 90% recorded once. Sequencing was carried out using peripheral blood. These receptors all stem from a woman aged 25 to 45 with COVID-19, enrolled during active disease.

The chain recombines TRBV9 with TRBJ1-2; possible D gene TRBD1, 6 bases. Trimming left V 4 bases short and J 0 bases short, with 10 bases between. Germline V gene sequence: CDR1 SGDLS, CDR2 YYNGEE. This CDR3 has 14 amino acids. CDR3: CASSPGHTNYGYTF. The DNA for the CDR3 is TGTGCCAGCAGCCCGGGACATACTAACTATGGCTACACCTTC.

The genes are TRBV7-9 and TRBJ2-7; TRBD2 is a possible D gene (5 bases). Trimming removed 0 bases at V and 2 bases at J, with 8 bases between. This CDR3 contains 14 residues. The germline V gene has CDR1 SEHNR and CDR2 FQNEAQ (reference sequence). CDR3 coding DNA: TGTGCCAGCAGCTTAGCCCTGGGAGCCTACGAGCAGTACTTC. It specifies CASSLALGAYEQYF. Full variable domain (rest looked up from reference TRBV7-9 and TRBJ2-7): DTGVSQNPRHKITKRGQNVTFRCDPISEHNRLYWYRQTLGQGPEFLTYFQNEAQLEKSRLLSDRFSAERPKGSFSTLEIQRTEQGDSAMYLCASSLALGAYEQYFGPGTRLTVT.

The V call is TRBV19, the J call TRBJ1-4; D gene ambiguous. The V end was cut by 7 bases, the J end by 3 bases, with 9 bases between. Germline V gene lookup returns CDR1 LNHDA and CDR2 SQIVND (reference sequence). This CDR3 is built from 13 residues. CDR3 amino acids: CASKADPNEKLFF. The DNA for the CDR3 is TGTGCCAGTAAGGCGGATCCTAATGAAAAACTGTTTTTT.

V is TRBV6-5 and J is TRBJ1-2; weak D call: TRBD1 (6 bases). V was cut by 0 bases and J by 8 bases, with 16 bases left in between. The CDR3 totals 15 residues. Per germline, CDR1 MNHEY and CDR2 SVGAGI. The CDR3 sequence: CASSYSRVGADGYTF. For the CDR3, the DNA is TGTGCCAGCAGTTACTCGAGGGTGGGGGCTGACGGCTACACCTTC.

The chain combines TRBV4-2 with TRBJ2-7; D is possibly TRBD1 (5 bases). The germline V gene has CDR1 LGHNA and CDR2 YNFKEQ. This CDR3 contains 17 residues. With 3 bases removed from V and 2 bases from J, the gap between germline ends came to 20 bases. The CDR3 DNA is TGTGCCAGCAGCCAGTCCCGGGCTAGGGGAATAGCCTACGAGCAGTACTTC. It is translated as CASSQSRARGIAYEQYF.

CDR3 nucleotide sequence: TGTGCCAGCAGTGCGGCATCAGGGGCCGGTTCACCCCTCCACTTT. Translated: CASSAASGAGSPLHF. J is TRBJ1-6 and V is TRBV28; a weak D match, TRBD1 (6 bases). The ends were cut back, 5 bases at V and 9 bases at J, with 17 bases in the middle. CDR1 MDHEN and CDR2 SYDVKM come from the germline V gene. This CDR3 has 15 amino acids. Based on the CDR3 plus reference TRBV28 and TRBJ1-6, the full variable domain is DVKVTQSSRYLVKRTGEKVFLECVQDMDHENMFWYRQDPGLGLRLIYFSYDVKMKEKGDIPEGYSVSREKKERFSLILESASTNQTSMYLCASSAASGAGSPLHFGNGTRLTVT.

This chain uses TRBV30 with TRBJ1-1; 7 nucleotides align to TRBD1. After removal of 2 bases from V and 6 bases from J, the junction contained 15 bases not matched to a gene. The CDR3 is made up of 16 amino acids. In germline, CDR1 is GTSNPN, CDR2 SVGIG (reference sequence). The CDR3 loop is CAWSKFRDSENPEAFF. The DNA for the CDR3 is TGTGCCTGGAGTAAGTTCCGGGACAGCGAAAACCCTGAAGCTTTCTTT.

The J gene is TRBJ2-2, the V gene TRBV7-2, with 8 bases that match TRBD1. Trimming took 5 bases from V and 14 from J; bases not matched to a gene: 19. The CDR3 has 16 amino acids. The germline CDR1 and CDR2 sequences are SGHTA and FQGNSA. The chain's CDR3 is CASSPSRTGIQGRLFF. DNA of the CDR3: TGTGCCAGCAGCCCCAGTAGGACAGGGATTCAGGGTCGACTGTTTTTT.

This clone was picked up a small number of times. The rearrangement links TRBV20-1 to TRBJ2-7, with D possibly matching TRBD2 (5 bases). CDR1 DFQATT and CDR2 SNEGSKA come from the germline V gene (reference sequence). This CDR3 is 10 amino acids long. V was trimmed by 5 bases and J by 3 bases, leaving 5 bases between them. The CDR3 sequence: CSARDYEQYF. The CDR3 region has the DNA TGCAGTGCTCGGGACTACGAGCAGTACTTC.

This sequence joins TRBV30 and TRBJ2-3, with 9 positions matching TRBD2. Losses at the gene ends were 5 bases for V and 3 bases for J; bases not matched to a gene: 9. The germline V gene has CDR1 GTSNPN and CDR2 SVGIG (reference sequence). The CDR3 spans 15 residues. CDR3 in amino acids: CAWLSRGGETDTQYF. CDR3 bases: TGTGCCTGGTTATCGCGGGGGGGGGAAACAGATACGCAGTATTTT.

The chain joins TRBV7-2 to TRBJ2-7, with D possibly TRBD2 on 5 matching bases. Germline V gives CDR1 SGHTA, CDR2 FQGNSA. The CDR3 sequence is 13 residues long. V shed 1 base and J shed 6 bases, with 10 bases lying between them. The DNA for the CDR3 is TGTGCCAGCAGCTTAGTCGGGGAGCTCGAGCAGTACTTC. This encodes CASSLVGELEQYF. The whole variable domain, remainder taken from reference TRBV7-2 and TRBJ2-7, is GAGVSQSPSNKVTEKGKDVELRCDPISGHTALYWYRQSLGQGLEFLIYFQGNSAPDKSGLPSDRFSAERTGGSVSTLTIQRTQQEDSAVYLCASSLVGELEQYFGPGTRLTVT.

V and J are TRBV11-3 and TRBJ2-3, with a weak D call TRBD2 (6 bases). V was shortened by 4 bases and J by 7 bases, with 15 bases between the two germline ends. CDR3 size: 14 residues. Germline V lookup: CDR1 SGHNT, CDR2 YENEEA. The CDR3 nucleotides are TGTGCCAGCAGCTCTGGAGGGCTAGCTAATACGCAGTATTTT. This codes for CASSSGGLANTQYF.

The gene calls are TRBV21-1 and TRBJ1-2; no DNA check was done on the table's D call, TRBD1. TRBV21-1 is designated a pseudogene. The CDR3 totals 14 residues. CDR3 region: CASSGGQINYGYTF. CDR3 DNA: TGTGCCAGCAGCGGGGGACAGATCAACTATGGCTACACCTTC.

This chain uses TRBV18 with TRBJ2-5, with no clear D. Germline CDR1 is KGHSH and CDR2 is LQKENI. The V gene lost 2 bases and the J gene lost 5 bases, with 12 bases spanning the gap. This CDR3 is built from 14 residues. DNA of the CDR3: TGTGCCAGCTCACCAAAGGCGGATGCGGAGACCCAGTACTTC. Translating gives CASSPKADAETQYF. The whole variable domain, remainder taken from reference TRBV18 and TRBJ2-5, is NAGVMQNPRHLVRRRGQEARLRCSPMKGHSHVYWYRQLPEEGLKFMVYLQKENIIDESGMPKERFSAEFPKEGPSILRIQQVVRGDSAAYFCASSPKADAETQYFGPGTRLLVL.

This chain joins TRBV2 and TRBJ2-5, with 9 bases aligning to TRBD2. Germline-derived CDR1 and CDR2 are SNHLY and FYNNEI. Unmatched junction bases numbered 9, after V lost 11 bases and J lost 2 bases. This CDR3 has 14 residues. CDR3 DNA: TGTGCCTCTGAGGCTAGCGGGATTCAAGAGACCCAGTACTTC. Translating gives CASEASGIQETQYF.

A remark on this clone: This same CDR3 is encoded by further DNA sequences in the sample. CDR3 DNA: TGTGCCTGGAGTGTCCGGGGGAACACTGAAGCTTTCTTT. It yields the protein CAWSVRGNTEAFF. The chain uses TRBV30 and TRBJ1-1; D gene uncertain. Germline CDR1 and CDR2: GTSNPN and SVGIG (reference sequence). V lost 0 bases to trimming and J lost 1 base, with 6 bases between them. The CDR3 extends over 13 amino acids.

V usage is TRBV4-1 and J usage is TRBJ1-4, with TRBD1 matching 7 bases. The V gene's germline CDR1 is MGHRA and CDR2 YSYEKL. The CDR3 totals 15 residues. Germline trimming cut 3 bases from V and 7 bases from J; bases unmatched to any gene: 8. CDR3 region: CASSQQTGRGEKLFF. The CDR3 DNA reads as TGCGCCAGCAGCCAGCAGACAGGGAGAGGTGAAAAACTGTTTTTT.

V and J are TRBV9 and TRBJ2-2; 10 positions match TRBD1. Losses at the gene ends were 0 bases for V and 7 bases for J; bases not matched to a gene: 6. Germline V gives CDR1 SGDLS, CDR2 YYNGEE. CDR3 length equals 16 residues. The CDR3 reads CASSVETGGAGGELFF. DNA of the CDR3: TGTGCCAGCAGCGTAGAGACAGGGGGCGCTGGCGGGGAGCTGTTTTTT.

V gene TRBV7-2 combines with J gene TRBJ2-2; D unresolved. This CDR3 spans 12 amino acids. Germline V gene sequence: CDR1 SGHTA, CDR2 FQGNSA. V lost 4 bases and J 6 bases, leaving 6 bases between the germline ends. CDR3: CASSSLSGELFF. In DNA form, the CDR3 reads TGTGCCAGCAGCTCCTTGTCCGGGGAGCTGTTTTTT.

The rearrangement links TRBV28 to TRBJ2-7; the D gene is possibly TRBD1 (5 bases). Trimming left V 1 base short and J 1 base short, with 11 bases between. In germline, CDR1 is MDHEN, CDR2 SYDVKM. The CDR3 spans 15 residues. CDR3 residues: CASSLSEQESYEQYF. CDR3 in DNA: TGTGCCAGCAGTTTATCCGAACAGGAGTCCTACGAGCAGTACTTC.